A single sample is the source of the 24 T cell receptor beta chains below, sequenced in a study of blood T cell repertoires in COVID-19. Method: immunoSEQ multiplex PCR; TCRdb's copy keeps in-frame clones and lacks some. Of around 140,000 clones listed, 65% to 90% are singletons. The specimen sequenced was peripheral blood. Every receptor here comes from a man in his 60s with active or convalescent COVID-19.

The chain uses TRBV19 and TRBJ1-4; 7 bases map to TRBD1. Germline V lookup: CDR1 LNHDA, CDR2 SQIVND (reference sequence). The CDR3 loop spans 16 amino acids. The ends lost 5 bases at V and 5 bases at J; junction bases unmatched: 11. The CDR3 sequence is CASSRRGGAGNEKLFF. CDR3 bases: TGTGCCAGTAGTCGGAGAGGGGGCGCAGGAAATGAAAAACTGTTTTTT.

The gene calls are TRBV5-1 and TRBJ1-2, with 7 bases aligning to TRBD1. V shed 2 bases, J shed 4 bases, and the junction held 5 bases outside the gene matches. Germline V gene data show CDR1 as SGHRS and CDR2 as YFSETQ. The length of the CDR3 is 14 residues. The CDR3 reads CASSLGQESYGYTF. CDR3 coding DNA: TGCGCCAGCAGCTTAGGACAGGAGTCCTATGGCTACACCTTC. Looking up the rest from reference TRBV5-1 and TRBJ1-2 gives the full variable domain: KAGVTQTPRYLIKTRGQQVTLSCSPISGHRSVSWYQQTPGQGLQFLFEYFSETQRNKGNFPGRFSGRQFSNSRSEMNVSTLELGDSALYLCASSLGQESYGYTFGSGTRLTVV.

The chain links TRBV30 to TRBJ1-1; a possible D gene is TRBD1 (5 bases). V dropped 0 bases and J dropped 10 bases, with 9 bases sitting between them. Germline V gene data show CDR1 as GTSNPN and CDR2 as SVGIG (reference sequence). The CDR3 length is 11 residues. The CDR3 nucleotides are TGTGCCTGGAGTGTACGGGGGGGAGCTTTCTTT. Translating it yields CAWSVRGGAFF. Full variable domain (outside the CDR3, taken from reference TRBV30 and TRBJ1-1): SQTIHQWPATLVQPVGSPLSLECTVEGTSNPNLYWYRQAAGRGLQLLFYSVGIGQISSEVPQNLSASRPQDRQFILSSKKLLLSDSGFYLCAWSVRGGAFFGQGTRLTVV.

Worth noting for this clone: This same CDR3 is encoded by further DNA sequences in the sample. V is TRBV7-2 and J is TRBJ1-5; tentatively, D is TRBD1 (5 bases). V was trimmed by 2 bases and J by 0 bases, leaving 5 bases between them. The CDR3 sequence is 14 residues long. The germline CDR1 and CDR2 sequences are SGHTA and FQGNSA. Here the CDR3 DNA reads TGTGCCAGCAGCTTACAGGGTAGCAATCAGCCCCAGCATTTT. Translation: CASSLQGSNQPQHF.

The chain is built from TRBV19 and TRBJ2-1; 7 bases line up with TRBD2. Per the germline V gene, CDR1 is LNHDA and CDR2 is SQIVND (reference sequence). V lost 3 bases and J lost 5; bases outside the gene matches: 10. The CDR3 loop spans 16 amino acids. The CDR3 DNA reads as TGTGCCAGTAGTATGCTAGCGGACTTCTTACACAATGAGCAGTTCTTC. Its protein is CASSMLADFLHNEQFF. The full variable domain, in which reference TRBV19 and TRBJ2-1 provide the parts outside the CDR3, is DGGITQSPKYLFRKEGQNVTLSCEQNLNHDAMYWYRQDPGQGLRLIYYSQIVNDFQKGDIAEGYSVSREKKESFPLTVTSAQKNPTAFYLCASSMLADFLHNEQFFGPGTRLTVL.

The chain couples TRBV3-1 (or the pseudogene TRBV3-2) to TRBJ2-5; TRBD2 might be the D (6 bases). Germline CDR1 is LGHDT and CDR2 is YNNKEL (reference sequence). The CDR3 runs to 15 residues. V was shortened by 3 bases and J by 5 bases, with 16 bases between the two germline ends. DNA for the CDR3: TGTGCCAGCAGCCACCAACGACTAGTCGACGAGACCCAGTACTTC. Amino acid sequence: CASSHQRLVDETQYF.

This clone was seen only once. V and J are TRBV7-9 and TRBJ1-1; D remains unclear. The V end lost 3 bases, the J end lost 7 bases, and 9 bases lay between the germline ends. The germline CDR1 and CDR2 sequences are SEHNR and FQNEAQ (reference sequence). The CDR3 totals 12 residues. The CDR3 DNA sequence: TGTGCCAGCAGCTTCGCGGGCGTTGAAGCTTTCTTT. Translation gives CASSFAGVEAFF.

This sequence joins TRBV2 and TRBJ1-5; D remains ambiguous. The germline V and J ends were trimmed by 4 bases and 5 bases, with 18 bases remaining between them. The CDR3 contains 16 residues. Germline loops: CDR1 SNHLY, CDR2 FYNNEI. The CDR3 region is CASSGRELESDQPQHF. CDR3 bases: TGTGCCAGCAGTGGGAGGGAGTTGGAGTCAGATCAGCCCCAGCATTTT.

V is TRBV10-2 and J is TRBJ1-6, with a possible D match to TRBD1 (5 bases). Germline CDR1 and CDR2: WSHSY and SAAADI. V was pared by 2 bases and J by 6 bases, with 5 bases between. There are 13 residues in the CDR3. This CDR3 is CASSEDSNSPLHF. The CDR3 bases are TGCGCCAGCAGTGAGGACAGTAATTCACCCCTCCACTTT.

The chain employs TRBV2 and TRBJ2-3; TRBD2 is a possible D gene (6 bases). Germline V gene data show CDR1 as SNHLY and CDR2 as FYNNEI. The CDR3 runs to 20 residues. The germline V and J ends were trimmed by 1 base and 2 bases, with 25 bases remaining between them. The CDR3 loop is CASSEEASYGSRRDTDTQYF. In DNA form, the CDR3 reads TGTGCCAGCAGTGAAGAAGCTAGCTATGGGAGTAGGAGGGACACAGATACGCAGTATTTT.

The chain joins TRBV6-2 or TRBV6-3 to TRBJ1-5; possible D gene TRBD1, 6 bases. Germline V gives CDR1 MNHEY, CDR2 SVGEGT. The CDR3 spans 16 residues. Trimming pared 2 bases from V and 4 bases from J, leaving 15 bases between. The CDR3: CASSYAPQGVNQPQHF. CDR3 in DNA: TGTGCCAGCAGTTACGCCCCACAGGGCGTTAATCAGCCCCAGCATTTT.

The chain employs TRBV18 and TRBJ2-7; D not certain. CDR1 and CDR2 from the germline V gene are KGHSH and LQKENI. This CDR3 has 11 amino acids. Trimming removed 4 bases from V and 4 bases from J, with 5 bases in between. The CDR3 spells CASSLEYEQYF. For the CDR3, the DNA is TGTGCCAGCTCACTCGAGTACGAGCAGTACTTC. Full variable domain (rest looked up from reference TRBV18 and TRBJ2-7): NAGVMQNPRHLVRRRGQEARLRCSPMKGHSHVYWYRQLPEEGLKFMVYLQKENIIDESGMPKERFSAEFPKEGPSILRIQQVVRGDSAAYFCASSLEYEQYFGPGTRLTVT.

This clone was seen once. The gene calls are TRBV10-3 and TRBJ1-5; D is unclear. CDR1 and CDR2 (germline): ENHRY, SYGVKD. The CDR3 is 14 residues long. With 10 bases removed from V and 1 base from J, the gap between germline ends came to 14 bases. The chain's CDR3 is CATSRQPSNQPQHF. The DNA for the CDR3 is TGTGCCACCAGCAGACAACCCAGCAATCAGCCCCAGCATTTT.

The rearrangement uses TRBV7-9 and TRBJ1-5, with D uncertain. The CDR3 covers 15 residues. V gave up 5 bases and J gave up 6 bases, with 17 bases separating them. Germline V gene data show CDR1 as SEHNR and CDR2 as FQNEAQ (reference sequence). CDR3 sequence (DNA): TGTGCCAGCAGCGTCAACGGGGTATCAGGTCAGCCCCAGCATTTT. Protein sequence: CASSVNGVSGQPQHF.

The chain carries TRBV11-2 and TRBJ2-7, with 10 bases lining up with TRBD2. There are 15 residues in the CDR3. V lost 3 bases, J lost 6 bases, and 8 bases stayed unmatched. The germline gives CDR1 SGHAT, CDR2 FQNNGV. CDR3 coding DNA: TGTGCCAGCAGCTTGACCCCTAGCGGGAGAAGCGAGCAGTACGTC. This encodes CASSLTPSGRSEQYV.

V gene TRBV9 combines with J gene TRBJ2-3, with D unclear. CDR1 is SGDLS, CDR2 YYNGEE, per germline. V was cut by 5 bases and J by 6 bases, with 10 bases left in between. This CDR3 region has 12 residues. The CDR3 loop reads CASSAIRDTQYF. The CDR3 DNA follows: TGTGCCAGCAGTGCGATCAGGGATACGCAGTATTTT.

The V gene is TRBV4-1, the J gene TRBJ2-7; D might be TRBD1 (6 bases). Germline CDR1 and CDR2: MGHRA and YSYEKL. With 2 bases removed from V and 4 bases from J, the gap between germline ends came to 27 bases. The CDR3 extends over 19 amino acids. The CDR3 loop is CASSQRRQALSNMEYEQYV. The CDR3 nucleotides are TGCGCCAGCAGCCAAAGGAGACAGGCCTTATCGAATATGGAATACGAGCAGTACGTC.

The chain uses TRBV27 and TRBJ2-2; 7 nucleotides agree with TRBD1. J lost 3 bases, V lost 7 bases, and 14 bases had no gene match. This CDR3 is built from 17 residues. Germline values: CDR1 MNHEY, CDR2 SMNVEV (reference sequence). The CDR3 here is CASTPLKGASDTGELFF. CDR3 nucleotides: TGTGCCAGCACCCCTCTGAAGGGGGCATCGGACACCGGGGAGCTGTTTTTT.

The chain recombines TRBV29-1 with TRBJ2-1; 7 bases agree with TRBD2. CDR3 size: 17 residues. Germline CDR1 and CDR2: SQVTM and ANQGSEA. The trim removed 5 bases at V and 1 base at J, leaving 14 bases unmatched. The CDR3 bases are TGCAGCGTTTCCTTTGGGGGGAGGGTCCTTTCCTACAATGAGCAGTTCTTC. The encoded protein is CSVSFGGRVLSYNEQFF.

The chain carries TRBV5-1 and TRBJ2-3; D uncertain. Germline V gene data show CDR1 as SGHRS and CDR2 as YFSETQ. Trimming removed 0 bases from V and 1 base from J, with 9 bases in between. The CDR3 runs 15 residues. The CDR3: CASSLEWAGTDTQYF. The CDR3 nucleotides are TGCGCCAGCAGCTTGGAGTGGGCCGGCACAGATACGCAGTATTTT.

This clone was counted between two and nine times. The CDR3 loop is CASSPAEGGAYEQYF. CDR3 nucleotide sequence: TGTGCCAGCTCACCCGCCGAAGGGGGCGCCTACGAGCAGTACTTC. The V call is TRBV18, the J call TRBJ2-7; 7 positions match TRBD1. Germline V CDR1 and CDR2: KGHSH, LQKENI. There are 15 residues in the CDR3. V lost 3 bases to trimming and J lost 2 bases; unmatched junction nucleotides: 7. Using reference TRBV18 and TRBJ2-7 for the parts outside the CDR3, the full variable domain is NAGVMQNPRHLVRRRGQEARLRCSPMKGHSHVYWYRQLPEEGLKFMVYLQKENIIDESGMPKERFSAEFPKEGPSILRIQQVVRGDSAAYFCASSPAEGGAYEQYFGPGTRLTVT.

V gene TRBV5-8 combines with J gene TRBJ2-3; maybe TRBD2 (5 bases). The CDR3 is 14 residues long. Germline-derived CDR1 and CDR2 are SGHTS and YDEGEE. V was pared by 1 base and J by 6 bases, with 12 bases between. The CDR3 DNA reads TGTGCCAGCAGCTTGAAACTAGTTTCGGATACGCAGTATTTT. Encoded protein: CASSLKLVSDTQYF.

V gene TRBV21-1 combines with J gene TRBJ1-2. TRBV21-1 is reported as a pseudogene. The CDR3 sequence is 15 residues long. The CDR3 spells CASSKALLGGYGYTF. The CDR3 coding sequence is TGTGCCAGCAGCAAAGCGCTTTTAGGAGGGTATGGCTACACCTTC.

The chain uses TRBV7-9 and TRBJ1-5; D uncertain. V was cut by 1 base and J by 0 bases, with 7 bases left in between. Per germline, CDR1 SEHNR and CDR2 FQNEAQ (reference sequence). The CDR3 contains 15 residues. CDR3 DNA: TGTGCCAGCAGCTTAGACGGGTATAGCAATCAGCCCCAGCATTTT. As protein: CASSLDGYSNQPQHF. Variable domain in full (rest from reference TRBV7-9 and TRBJ1-5): DTGVSQNPRHKITKRGQNVTFRCDPISEHNRLYWYRQTLGQGPEFLTYFQNEAQLEKSRLLSDRFSAERPKGSFSTLEIQRTEQGDSAMYLCASSLDGYSNQPQHFGDGTRLSIL.